The 14 T cell receptor beta chains below all came from one sample that was sequenced in a study of early T cells in non-severe SARS-CoV-2 infection. TCRdb redid the calling of the 5' RACE reads with MiXCR, one entry per CDR3 protein. The sample holds about 71,000 distinct CDR3 sequences, more than 14% seen once. The sample in question was whole blood, obtained at baseline. Receptors were obtained from an adult who was a healthcare worker with PCR-confirmed SARS-CoV-2 infection or an uninfected control (not recorded which).

This clonotype turned up a few times. The rearrangement joins TRBV7-3 to TRBJ2-3, with TRBD2 identical over 8 bases. The CDR3 loop spans 17 amino acids. V trimming: 5 bases; J trimming: 4 bases; junction bases outside the gene matches: 14. Germline assignment: CDR1 SGHTA and CDR2 FQGTGA. The DNA of the CDR3 is TGTGCCAGCAGCCCGAAACCCAAAGCGCGGGGGGCAGATACGCAGTATTTT. The encoded protein is CASSPKPKARGADTQYF.

This clonotype was recorded a few times. This chain joins TRBV29-1 and TRBJ2-5, with 8 positions matching TRBD2. With 3 bases clipped from V and 5 bases from J, the junction kept 8 bases outside the gene matches. CDR1 is SQVTM, CDR2 ANQGSEA, per germline. This CDR3 region has 14 residues. The CDR3 is CSVESGSWGETQYF. The CDR3, as DNA: TGCAGCGTTGAGAGCGGGAGCTGGGGGGAGACCCAGTACTTC.

V is TRBV4-1 and J is TRBJ2-3; 7 nucleotides agree with TRBD2. J gave up 1 base and V 0 bases, and 4 bases lay outside the gene matches. The CDR3 spans 16 residues. The germline V gene has CDR1 MGHRA and CDR2 YSYEKL. CDR3 sequence: CASSQDGGRGTDTQYF. CDR3 DNA: TGCGCCAGCAGCCAAGACGGCGGGAGAGGCACAGATACGCAGTATTTT.

The chain carries TRBV19 and TRBJ2-7, with 8 bases aligning to TRBD2. Germline lookup yields CDR1 LNHDA and CDR2 SQIVND (reference sequence). The length of the CDR3 is 15 residues. V shed 3 bases, J shed 3 bases, and the junction held 7 bases outside the gene matches. CDR3 sequence (DNA): TGTGCCAGTAGTATGAGAACTAGCGGCAGCTACGAGCAGTACTTC. Translated, it gives CASSMRTSGSYEQYF.

The rearrangement joins TRBV10-3 to TRBJ1-2; 11 bases agree with TRBD1. This CDR3 has 15 residues. Trimming cost V 4 bases and J 5 bases; bases outside gene matches: 6. CDR1 is ENHRY and CDR2 is SYGVKD in the germline V gene. CDR3 region: CAISGEDRGQYGYTF. The CDR3 region has the DNA TGTGCCATCAGTGGGGAGGACAGGGGGCAATATGGCTACACCTTC.

V and J are TRBV15 and TRBJ2-3; D is uncertain. The CDR3 is 16 residues long. The germline gives CDR1 LNHNV, CDR2 YYDKDF (reference sequence). V was trimmed by 0 bases and J by 0 bases, leaving 10 bases between them. As DNA, the CDR3 is TGTGCCACCAGCAGAGATAAAACCACGAGCACAGATACGCAGTATTTT. It specifies CATSRDKTTSTDTQYF.

The CDR3 DNA reads as TGTGCCATTCCGGGACAGGGTATCACTTATGGGAATGAGCAGTTCTTC. It encodes CAIPGQGITYGNEQFF. The J gene is TRBJ2-1, the V gene TRBV6-1, with 9 positions matching TRBD1. The ends lost 10 bases at V and 7 bases at J; junction bases unmatched: 17. The CDR3 is 16 residues long. The germline V gene encodes CDR1 MNHNS and CDR2 SASEGT.

Here the CDR3 reads CASSHGLGWETQYF. CDR3 nucleotide sequence: TGTGCCAGCAGTCACGGACTGGGGTGGGAGACCCAGTACTTC. The genes are TRBV6-5 and TRBJ2-5; D might be TRBD2 (5 bases). There are 14 residues in the CDR3. Germline-derived CDR1 and CDR2 are MNHEY and SVGAGI. V lost 5 bases, J lost 5 bases, and 15 bases lay in between.

The chain joins TRBV30 to TRBJ2-5; D call uncertain. V was cut by 2 bases and J by 9 bases, with 10 bases left in between. The CDR3 is made up of 11 amino acids. The germline gives CDR1 GTSNPN, CDR2 SVGIG (reference sequence). This chain's CDR3 is CAWSLTGAQYF. The CDR3 DNA follows: TGTGCCTGGAGTCTAACCGGAGCCCAGTACTTC.

This clonotype was counted between two and nine times. The chain joins TRBV5-1 to TRBJ2-7; 9 positions match TRBD1. V shed 5 bases and J 5 bases; nucleotides not matched to a gene: 5. Germline-derived CDR1 and CDR2 are SGHRS and YFSETQ. This CDR3 has 13 residues. Written as DNA, the CDR3 is TGCGCCAGCAGTGGACAGGGGAGCCACGAGCAGTACTTC. It is translated as CASSGQGSHEQYF.

The CDR3 protein is CASSLSLSYEQYF. The DNA for the CDR3 is TGCGCCAGCAGTCTATCCCTCTCCTACGAGCAGTACTTC. The V gene is TRBV10-2, the J gene TRBJ2-7; D gene unclear. This CDR3 is 13 amino acids long. Trimming removed 5 bases at V and 0 bases at J, with 8 bases between. From germline, CDR1 is WSHSY and CDR2 SAAADI.

The chain has TRBV6-1 and TRBJ2-7; TRBD2 agrees at 10 bases. Losses at the gene ends were 5 bases for V and 3 bases for J; bases not matched to a gene: 7. Germline V gene sequence: CDR1 MNHNS, CDR2 SASEGT. There are 15 residues in the CDR3. The CDR3 DNA is TGTGCCAGCAGTACAGCGGGAGGGCCTCTCTACGAGCAGTACTTC. Protein sequence: CASSTAGGPLYEQYF.

The rearrangement joins TRBV7-6 to TRBJ2-1; possibly TRBD2 for D (6 bases). The ends were cut back, 5 bases at V and 10 bases at J, with 15 bases in the middle. Germline-derived CDR1 and CDR2 are SGHVS and FNYEAQ. CDR3 length equals 13 residues. The CDR3 spells CASSRLGVLEQFF. The CDR3 bases are TGTGCCAGCAGCCGACTAGGTGTATTAGAGCAGTTCTTC.

The chain carries TRBV29-1 and TRBJ1-1; D not certain. The CDR3 totals 13 residues. Germline lookup yields CDR1 SQVTM and CDR2 ANQGSEA. Trimming removed 8 bases from V and 0 bases from J, with 13 bases in between. The CDR3 DNA follows: TGCAGCTCCGAGCGGGCGGTGAACACTGAAGCTTTCTTT. This translates into CSSERAVNTEAFF.